There are a few counts of the clone carrying this TCR beta chain. V lost 1 base to trimming and J lost 3 bases, with 13 bases between them. Germline CDR1 reads LGHDT; CDR2 reads YNNKEL (reference sequence). The CDR3 loop spans 16 amino acids. TCRdb called the RACE reads again in MiXCR, with one record for every CDR3 protein. This sample carries 200,000 to 300,000 distinct CDR3 sequences, 7.5% to 9% of them seen once, and the ten largest clones take approximately 2.3%. These data are taken from a study of human T cells and chemical hapten exposure. As for time point: pre-sensitization, week 0. Stated treatment: therapeutic diphenylcyclopropenone sensitization with weekly scalp DPC.

Here the sequenced sample was whole blood, taken in connection with sensitization to the hapten diphenylcyclopropenone (DPC). The receptor was isolated from a woman aged 40 to 50 with alopecia areata. Some clones in this sample may be carry-over from other donors' samples. The chain has TRBV3-1 and TRBJ2-4; no clear D. CDR3 sequence reads: CASSQAGRLDKNIQYF. The CDR3 DNA sequence: TGTGCCAGCAGCCAAGCCGGCAGACTGGACAAAAACATTCAGTACTTC.